Below are 19 T cell receptor beta chains sequenced from a single sample in a study of T cell responses to AZD1222 COVID-19 vaccine. Sequencing used immunoSEQ multiplex PCR; TCRdb keeps in-frame clones, though not all of them. The sample shows tens of thousands of clones, around 83% of them seen only once. The sequencing used peripheral blood, collected on day 0 of AZD1222 vaccination. The source of these receptors is an adult in good health.

The J gene is TRBJ1-1, the V gene TRBV14; D not certain. V was trimmed by 5 bases and J by 0 bases, leaving 10 bases between them. The germline CDR1 and CDR2 sequences are SGHDN and FVKESK. The CDR3 has 14 residues. The CDR3 region is CASSNGRMNTEAFF. CDR3 DNA: TGTGCCAGCAGCAATGGACGGATGAACACTGAAGCTTTCTTT.

The CDR3 coding sequence is TGTGCCAGCAGCTTACAAATAGCCGGGGAGCTGTTTTTT. Encoded protein: CASSLQIAGELFF. The V call is TRBV7-3, the J call TRBJ2-2; D not resolved. V lost 2 bases and J lost 6, with 7 bases in between. Germline values: CDR1 SGHTA, CDR2 FQGTGA. The CDR3 length is 13 residues.

The J gene is TRBJ2-2, the V gene TRBV4-3, with 7 bases lining up with TRBD1. J lost 5 bases, V lost 3 bases, and 9 bases had no gene match. Germline loops: CDR1 LGHNA, CDR2 YSLEER. The CDR3 contains 16 residues. CDR3 nucleotide sequence: TGCGCCAGCAGCCACCCGGGACAGCCATTTACCGGGGAGCTGTTTTTT. Residues: CASSHPGQPFTGELFF.

The chain is built from TRBV11-3 and TRBJ2-2; unclear D gene. From germline, CDR1 is SGHNT and CDR2 YENEEA. Trimming took 5 bases from V and 8 from J, leaving 15 bases between them. CDR3 length: 14 residues. In DNA, the CDR3 is TGTGCCAGCAGCCCAGACCGGTTTCGTGGGGAGCTGTTTTTT. Its protein is CASSPDRFRGELFF.

The genes are TRBV12-3 or TRBV12-4 and TRBJ2-3, with D unresolved. Trimming took 0 bases from V and 11 from J, leaving 12 bases between them. CDR3 length equals 13 residues. In DNA form, the CDR3 reads TGTGCCAGCAGTTTAGCGCGCCCATATAAGCAGTATTTT. It encodes CASSLARPYKQYF.

The chain couples TRBV18 to TRBJ2-7, with TRBD1 matching 8 bases. Germline CDR1 and CDR2: KGHSH and LQKENI. Germline trimming cut 1 base from V and 9 bases from J; bases unmatched to any gene: 2. This CDR3 comprises 12 residues. This CDR3 reads CASSPQGTGQYF. As DNA, the CDR3 is TGTGCCAGCTCACCACAGGGGACAGGGCAGTACTTC.

This chain links TRBV2 with TRBJ1-5; a possible D gene is TRBD1 (5 bases). The CDR3 is 13 amino acids. The germline V gene encodes CDR1 SNHLY and CDR2 FYNNEI. V was trimmed by 6 bases and J by 7 bases, leaving 13 bases between them. This CDR3 reads CASRERGLQPQHF. CDR3 nucleotide sequence: TGTGCCAGCAGGGAGCGGGGCCTGCAGCCCCAGCATTTT.

The chain joins TRBV9 to TRBJ1-4; 7 nucleotides align to TRBD1. After removal of 2 bases from V and 5 bases from J, the junction contained 3 bases not matched to a gene. The CDR3 is 14 residues long. The germline V gene has CDR1 SGDLS and CDR2 YYNGEE. The CDR3 spells CASSVGTENEKLFF. Written as DNA, the CDR3 is TGTGCCAGCAGCGTTGGGACAGAAAATGAAAAACTGTTTTTT.

V gene TRBV7-2 combines with J gene TRBJ1-1; TRBD1 matches at 7 bases. The J segment lost 4 bases and the V segment lost 5 bases, leaving 13 bases of the junction unmatched. Germline CDR1 reads SGHTA; CDR2 reads FQGNSA. The CDR3 sequence is 16 residues long. CDR3 nucleotides: TGTGCCAGCAGCACGTACAGGGGAGGATGGGGCACTGAAGCTTTCTTT. Protein sequence: CASSTYRGGWGTEAFF.

V gene TRBV28 combines with J gene TRBJ1-1; D is perhaps TRBD1 (6 bases). The CDR3 length is 14 residues. Looked up from germline, CDR1 is MDHEN and CDR2 is SYDVKM. V was clipped by 4 bases and J by 6 bases, with 15 bases between them. As DNA, the CDR3 is TGTGCCAGCAGTTCTCCGCGGGGGGCGTCTGAAGCTTTCTTT. Encoded protein: CASSSPRGASEAFF.

This chain joins TRBV2 and TRBJ2-3; D could derive from TRBD1 or TRBD2 (5 bases each). V lost 3 bases, J lost 9 bases, and 13 bases lay in between. This CDR3 contains 13 residues. Germline V lookup: CDR1 SNHLY, CDR2 FYNNEI. DNA of the CDR3: TGTGCCAGCAGTGAGGTGGTGGGACCCACGCAGTATTTT. Translating it yields CASSEVVGPTQYF.

The chain is built from TRBV6-5 and TRBJ1-1; TRBD1 might be the D (6 bases). Per the germline V gene, CDR1 is MNHEY and CDR2 is SVGAGI. V was pared by 2 bases and J by 0 bases, with 10 bases between. The CDR3 has 15 residues. CDR3 sequence (DNA): TGTGCCAGCAGTTACGGGCAGGGGATGAACACTGAAGCTTTCTTT. This translates into CASSYGQGMNTEAFF.

The chain employs TRBV24-1 and TRBJ2-5, with a possible D match to TRBD2 (7 bases). Germline V CDR1 and CDR2: KGHDR, SFDVKD. The ends were cut back, 5 bases at V and 3 bases at J, with 12 bases in the middle. The CDR3 spans 14 residues. The CDR3, as DNA: TGTGCCACCAGTGGCGGGGGCGGAGAAGAGACCCAGTACTTC. Translating it yields CATSGGGGEETQYF.

The chain is built from TRBV7-9 and TRBJ2-6, with D unclear. The germline V and J ends were trimmed by 5 bases and 0 bases, with 8 bases remaining between them. This CDR3 has 15 amino acids. Germline loops: CDR1 SEHNR, CDR2 FQNEAQ (reference sequence). The CDR3 region has the DNA TGTGCCAGCAGCCTCGTGGCCTCTGGGGCCAACGTCCTGACTTTC. Protein product: CASSLVASGANVLTF.

Details on this clone: The junction and the germline gene differ at one end; a read error may be behind it. V is TRBV5-1 and J is TRBJ1-6, with 8 nucleotides matching TRBD1. The CDR3 consists of 15 residues. From germline, CDR1 is SGHRS and CDR2 YFSETQ. CDR3 sequence (DNA): TGCGCCAGCACCTTGCAGGGGGCGAATAATTCACCCCTCCACTTT. It translates to CASTLQGANNSPLHF.

The chain couples TRBV5-1 to TRBJ2-3; D ambiguous. The CDR3 contains 15 residues. V was shortened by 7 bases and J by 2 bases, with 17 bases between the two germline ends. Germline V lookup: CDR1 SGHRS, CDR2 YFSETQ. The CDR3 sequence: CASPHRARATDTQYF. The CDR3 DNA follows: TGCGCCAGCCCACACCGAGCAAGGGCCACAGATACGCAGTATTTT.

This chain links TRBV28 with TRBJ1-2, with D tentatively TRBD1 (5 bases). In germline, CDR1 is MDHEN, CDR2 SYDVKM. The CDR3 has 15 amino acids. The V gene lost 2 bases and the J gene lost 4 bases, with 14 bases spanning the gap. Here the CDR3 reads CASSLQGDRFYGYTF. For the CDR3, the DNA is TGTGCCAGCAGTTTACAGGGAGACAGATTCTATGGCTACACCTTC.

The chain is built from TRBV5-1 and TRBJ1-1; possibly TRBD1 for D (5 bases). Germline CDR1 and CDR2: SGHRS and YFSETQ. The CDR3 has 13 residues. Trimming took off 6 bases at V and 10 bases at J, with 19 bases between the two ends. CDR3 sequence reads: CASTPSSEGAAFF. CDR3 nucleotide sequence: TGCGCCAGCACACCCAGTAGCGAAGGGGCAGCTTTCTTT.

CDR3 nucleotide sequence: TGTGCCAGCAGCGTAGTCCGAAGTTTCACCGGCTACACCTTC. Encoded protein: CASSVVRSFTGYTF. The chain has TRBV9 and TRBJ1-2; the D is unclear. CDR1 SGDLS and CDR2 YYNGEE come from the germline V gene. V was clipped by 0 bases and J by 8 bases, with 14 bases between them. The CDR3 spans 14 residues.